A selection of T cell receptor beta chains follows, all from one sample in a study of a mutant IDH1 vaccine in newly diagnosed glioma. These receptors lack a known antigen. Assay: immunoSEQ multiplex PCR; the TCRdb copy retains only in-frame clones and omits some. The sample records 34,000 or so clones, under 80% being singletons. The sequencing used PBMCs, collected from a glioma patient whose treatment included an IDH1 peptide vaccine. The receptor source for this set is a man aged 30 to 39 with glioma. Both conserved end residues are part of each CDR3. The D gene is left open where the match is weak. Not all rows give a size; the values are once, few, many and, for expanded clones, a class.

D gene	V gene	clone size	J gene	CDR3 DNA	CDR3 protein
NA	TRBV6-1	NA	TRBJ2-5	TGTGCCAGCAGCCTGTCCCAACGAGAGACCCAGTACTTC	CASSLSQRETQYF
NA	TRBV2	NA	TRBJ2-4	TGTGCCAGCAGCGAGGCCATAAATTTTTGGAACATTCAGTACTTC	CASSEAINFWNIQYF
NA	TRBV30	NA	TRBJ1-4	TGTGCCTGGAGCGAAGGTCGAATGGAAAAACTGTTTTTT	CAWSEGRMEKLFF
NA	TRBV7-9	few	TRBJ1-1	TGTGCCAGCAGCTCGGATATTCATACTGAAGCTTTCTTT	CASSSDIHTEAFF
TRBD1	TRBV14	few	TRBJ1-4	TGTGCCAGCAGCCCAAACAGGGGCAGGCTTGCAACTAATGAAAAACTGTTTTTT	CASSPNRGRLATNEKLFF
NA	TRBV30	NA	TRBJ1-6	TGTGCCTGGAGGCCCGGGACGGTCCTAGGGGATTCACCCCTCCACTTT	CAWRPGTVLGDSPLHF
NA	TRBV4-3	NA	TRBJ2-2	TGCGCCAGCAGCCACCGGGAGGGGGCCCACACCGGGGAGCTGTTTTTT	CASSHREGAHTGELFF
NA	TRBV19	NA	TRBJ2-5	TGTGCCAGTAGTAACCTTCCAGGGCCTGGAGAGACCCAGTACTTC	CASSNLPGPGETQYF
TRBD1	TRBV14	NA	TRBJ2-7	TGTGCCAGCAGCCTCTCAGGGACAGGGGGCACCTACGAGCAGTACTTC	CASSLSGTGGTYEQYF
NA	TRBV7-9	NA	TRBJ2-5	TGTGCCAGCAGCTCATTGTTTGGGTCGTACGGTAGTGGGCAAGAGACCCAGTACTTC	CASSSLFGSYGSGQETQYF
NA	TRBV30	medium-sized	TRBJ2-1	TGTGCCTGGAGTGTACACGCCTCCTACAATGAGCAGTTCTTC	CAWSVHASYNEQFF
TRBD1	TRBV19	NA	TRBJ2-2	TGTGCCAGTAGTATAGTGACAGGGGGCTCCGGGGAGCTGTTTTTT	CASSIVTGGSGELFF
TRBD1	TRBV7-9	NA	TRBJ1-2	TGTGCCAGCAGCTTAGGACAGGGTGCGAGAGGCTACACCTTC	CASSLGQGARGYTF
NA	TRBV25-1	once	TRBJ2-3	TGTGCCAGCAGTGCGCCCAGCACAGATACGCAGTATTTT	CASSAPSTDTQYF
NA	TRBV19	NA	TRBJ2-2	TGTGCCAGTAGCAGGAGTACAGCGAACACCGGGGAGCTGTTTTTT	CASSRSTANTGELFF
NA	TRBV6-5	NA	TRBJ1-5	TGTGCCAGCAGTTATTCAAGACAGAGCAATCAGCCCCAGCATTTT	CASSYSRQSNQPQHF
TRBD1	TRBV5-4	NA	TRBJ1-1	TGTGCCAGCAGCTACGACAGGGTGATCGCTGAAGCTTTCTTT	CASSYDRVIAEAFF
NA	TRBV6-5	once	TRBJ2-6	TGTGCCAGCAGCTACATTGGGGCCAACGTCCTGACTTTC	CASSYIGANVLTF
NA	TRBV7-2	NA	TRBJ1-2	TGTGCCGGCAGCTTTGGGGCCAGCTATGGCTACACCTTC	CAGSFGASYGYTF
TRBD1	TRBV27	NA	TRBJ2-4	TGTGCCAGCAGTCCTTCCCGGGACAGCAAAAACATTCAGTACTTC	CASSPSRDSKNIQYF
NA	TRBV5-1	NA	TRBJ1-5	TGCGCCAGCAGCTCCGACCCCTGGACGAATCAGCCCCAGCATTTT	CASSSDPWTNQPQHF
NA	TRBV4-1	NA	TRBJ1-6	TGCGCCAGCAGTTCTTCCGGGACCCTTAATTCACCCCTCCACTTT	CASSSSGTLNSPLHF
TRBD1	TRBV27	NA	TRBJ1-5	TGTGCCAGCAGTAATCGCCCCGGGACAGGAGAACTCAATCAGCCCCAGCATTTT	CASSNRPGTGELNQPQHF
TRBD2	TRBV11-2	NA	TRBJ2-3	TGTGCCAGCGGCGGCGGGAGAGGGGATACGCAGTATTTT	CASGGGRGDTQYF
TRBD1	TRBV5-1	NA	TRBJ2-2	TGCGCCAGCAGCGATACGGGACAGACGAACACCGGGGAGCTGTTTTTT	CASSDTGQTNTGELFF
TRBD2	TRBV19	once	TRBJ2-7	TGTGCCAGCCGAAAGACTAGCGGGAGTCTCGAGCAGTACTTC	CASRKTSGSLEQYF
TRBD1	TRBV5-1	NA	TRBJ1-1	TGCGCCAGCAGCTTGGCTTCCGGGACAGGGTTCGCAGCTTTCTTT	CASSLASGTGFAAFF
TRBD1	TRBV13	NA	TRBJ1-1	TGTGCCAGCAGCCCACAAACAGGGGCCACTGAAGCTTTCTTT	CASSPQTGATEAFF
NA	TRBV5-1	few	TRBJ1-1	TGCGCCAGCAGCCGGGACGGGAAGAACACTGAAGCTTTCTTT	CASSRDGKNTEAFF
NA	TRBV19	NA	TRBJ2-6	TGTGCCAGTAGTCCACAGGGTTACGGGGCCAACGTCCTGACTTTC	CASSPQGYGANVLTF
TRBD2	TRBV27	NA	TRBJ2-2	TGTGCCAGCAGTTTACTAGCGGGACCTTTAATGGGGGAGCTGTTTTTT	CASSLLAGPLMGELFF
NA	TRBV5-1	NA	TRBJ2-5	TGCGCCAGCAGCTCGATACAGGGGAGGAAATTGACCCAGTACTTC	CASSSIQGRKLTQYF
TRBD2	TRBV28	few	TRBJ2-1	TGTGCCAGCACTCCGACTAGCGGGAGCCACAATGAGCAGTTCTTC	CASTPTSGSHNEQFF
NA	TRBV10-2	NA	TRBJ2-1	TGCGCCAGCAGTGCGACTCATCCCCACGGTGAGCAGTTCTTC	CASSATHPHGEQFF
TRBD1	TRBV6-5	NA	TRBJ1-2	TGTGCCAGCAGAACCACAGGGGGCGCCTATGGCTACACCTTC	CASRTTGGAYGYTF
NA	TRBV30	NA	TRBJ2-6	TGTGCCTGGAGTTTCGGAGGGGGCGTGAGCTCTGGGGCCAACGTCCTGACTTTC	CAWSFGGGVSSGANVLTF
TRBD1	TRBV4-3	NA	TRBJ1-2	TGCGCCAGCAGCCAAAGTGACAGGGCAGGAGGCTACACCTTC	CASSQSDRAGGYTF
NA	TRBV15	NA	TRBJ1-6	TGTGCCACCAGCAGAGATCTGTCCATTTCACCCCTCCACTTT	CATSRDLSISPLHF
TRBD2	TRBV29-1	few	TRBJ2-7	TGCAGCGTTGACCAGGGAGGGTACGAGCAGTACTTC	CSVDQGGYEQYF
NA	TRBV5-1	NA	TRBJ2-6	TGCGCCAGCAGCTCGGACAGGGGACTAGTCGGGGCCAACGTCCTGACTTTC	CASSSDRGLVGANVLTF
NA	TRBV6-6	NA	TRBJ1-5	TGTGCCAGCAGTTGGACCCGTAGCAATCAGCCCCAGCATTTT	CASSWTRSNQPQHF
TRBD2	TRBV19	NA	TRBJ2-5	TGTGCCAGTAGCAGGACTAGCGGCCTAGAGACCCAGTACTTC	CASSRTSGLETQYF
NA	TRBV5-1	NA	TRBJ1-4	TGCGCCAGCAGCTTCCAGGAAACAACTAATGAAAAACTGTTTTTT	CASSFQETTNEKLFF
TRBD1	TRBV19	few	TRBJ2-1	TGTGCCAGTAGTCCCGCCGGCTACAGGGGAGAGGTAAGGTCGCAGTTCTTC	CASSPAGYRGEVRSQFF
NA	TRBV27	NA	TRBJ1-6	TGTGCCAGCAGTTTATCGTCGCAGGGACTTTCACCCCTCCACTTT	CASSLSSQGLSPLHF
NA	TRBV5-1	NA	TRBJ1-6	TGCGCCAGCAGCTTGACCCGGGACGGTAATTCACCCCTCCACTTT	CASSLTRDGNSPLHF
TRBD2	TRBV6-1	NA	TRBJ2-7	TGTGCCAGCAGTGCCGGGAGGGCCTTGTACGAGCAGTACTTC	CASSAGRALYEQYF
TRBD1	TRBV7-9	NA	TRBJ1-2	TGTGCCAGCAGCTACGACAGGGGCTACTATGGCTACACCTTC	CASSYDRGYYGYTF
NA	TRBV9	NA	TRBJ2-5	TGTGCCAGCAGCGTAGAAGGAGAGACCCAGTACTTC	CASSVEGETQYF
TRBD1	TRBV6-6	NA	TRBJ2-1	TGTGCCAGCAGCCCAGCGGAGACAGGGAGAAATGAGCAGTTCTTC	CASSPAETGRNEQFF
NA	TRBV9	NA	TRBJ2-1	TGTGCCAGCACCCCGAGTGCCAGCGTCTCCTACAATGAGCAGTTCTTC	CASTPSASVSYNEQFF
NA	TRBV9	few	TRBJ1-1	TGTGCCAGCAGCCCCCGGACAGCTCTGAACACTGAAGCTTTCTTT	CASSPRTALNTEAFF
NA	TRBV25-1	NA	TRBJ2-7	TGTGCCAGCAGTGAAGGCGGGGCCGCCGCGCAGTACTTC	CASSEGGAAAQYF
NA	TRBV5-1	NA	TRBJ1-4	TGCGCCAGCAGCTCCAGCTCGAGTAATGAAAAACTGTTTTTT	CASSSSSSNEKLFF